This T cell receptor beta chain was sequenced during a study of T cell responses to AZD1222 COVID-19 vaccine. The study's findings and limits: Spike-specific TCR breadth and depth were elevated following two AZD1222 doses. Only a handful of AZD1222 recipients were seropositive at baseline.

The method was immunoSEQ multiplex PCR; TCRdb's version includes in-frame clones alone and lacks a portion of them. The sample lists some 45,000 clones, around 91% occurring once. Germline CDR1 and CDR2: SGHDN and FVKESK. The trim removed 4 bases at V and 5 bases at J, leaving 3 bases unmatched. The CDR3 length is 15 residues. Pooled samples include second doses given at about 4 or 12 weeks. A word on this clone: Antigen unknown.

The V gene is TRBV14, the J gene TRBJ2-2, with 11 bases lining up with TRBD1. The receptor comes from an adult who received the AZD1222 COVID-19 vaccine. This sample comprised peripheral blood, obtained 28 days after the second AZD1222 dose. CDR3 nucleotide sequence: TGTGCCAGCAGCCGTGGGACAGGGGGGACCGGGGAGCTGTTTTTT. Translating gives CASSRGTGGTGELFF.